This TCR beta chain emerged from a study of human T cells and chemical hapten exposure. Looking at the study overall: Patients, chiefly female, had alopecia areata, totalis or universalis.

Specified time point: patch test 1, 2 weeks after DPC sensitization. This sample's treatment: therapeutic diphenylcyclopropenone sensitization with weekly scalp DPC. General observations from the study: Expanded TCR sets contained significantly more large CDR3 similarity clusters than controls.

Source study methods: Sample TCR totals centred on a median of 95,638, ranging about 20,000 to 690,600. TCRdb analysed the RACE reads with MiXCR anew, one entry per CDR3 protein. None of the V and J calls come from the authors' own analysis; TCRdb made them. The sample records around 99,000 distinct CDR3 sequences, 9.5% to 15% being singletons. With 3 bases removed from V and 0 bases from J, the gap between germline ends came to 5 bases. Germline loops: CDR1 LNHDA, CDR2 SQIVND (reference sequence). This CDR3 has 13 amino acids. Remarks on this clonotype: Its antigen is unidentified.

The sequenced sample was whole blood, obtained in connection with sensitization to the hapten diphenylcyclopropenone (DPC). The TCR comes from a woman between 35 and 50 years old with alopecia areata. Some clones in this sample may be carry-over from other donors' samples. The rearrangement uses TRBV19 and TRBJ2-5; D is unclear. The CDR3 coding sequence is TGTGCCAGTAGTATTTGGAACCAAGAGACCCAGTACTTC. This encodes CASSIWNQETQYF. The variable domain in full, with the rest retrieved from reference TRBV19 and TRBJ2-5, is DGGITQSPKYLFRKEGQNVTLSCEQNLNHDAMYWYRQDPGQGLRLIYYSQIVNDFQKGDIAEGYSVSREKKESFPLTVTSAQKNPTAFYLCASSIWNQETQYFGPGTRLLVL.